This T cell receptor beta chain came from a study of cytomegalovirus exposure and HLA in healthy donors. TCRdb keeps only in-frame clones here, not all; method: immunoSEQ multiplex PCR. The table shows about 360,000 clones, with about nine tenths occurring only once. Germline lookup yields CDR1 SGHDN and CDR2 FVKESK. This CDR3 has 18 amino acids. The ends lost 2 bases at V and 2 bases at J; junction bases unmatched: 7. Sequencing used PBMCs. This rearrangement joins TRBV14 to TRBJ2-3; 13 bases agree with TRBD2. The TCR comes from a woman aged 18-29 years in good health and CMV-seronegative. This chain's CDR3 is CASSQLTSGGSYTDTQYF. CDR3 sequence (DNA): TGTGCCAGCAGCCAACTGACTAGCGGGGGGTCTTACACAGATACGCAGTATTTT.